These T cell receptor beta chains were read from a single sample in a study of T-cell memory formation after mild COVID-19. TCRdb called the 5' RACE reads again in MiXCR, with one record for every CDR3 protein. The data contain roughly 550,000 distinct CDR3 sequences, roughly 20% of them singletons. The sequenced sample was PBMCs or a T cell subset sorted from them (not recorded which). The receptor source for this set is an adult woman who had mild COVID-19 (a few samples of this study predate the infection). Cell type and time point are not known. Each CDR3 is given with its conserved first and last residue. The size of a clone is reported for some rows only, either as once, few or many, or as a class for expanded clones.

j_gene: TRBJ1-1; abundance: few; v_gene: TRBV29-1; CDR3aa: CSVGGQNLGLGTEAFF
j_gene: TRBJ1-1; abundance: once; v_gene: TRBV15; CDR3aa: CATSRDRETEAFF
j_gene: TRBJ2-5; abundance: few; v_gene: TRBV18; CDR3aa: CASSPPATSVEETQYF
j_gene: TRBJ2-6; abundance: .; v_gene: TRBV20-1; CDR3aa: CSAREVSSGANVLTF
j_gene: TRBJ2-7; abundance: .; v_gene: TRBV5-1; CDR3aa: CASSLGTTNEQYF
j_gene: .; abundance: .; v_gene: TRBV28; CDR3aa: CASSLASGSIHEQYF
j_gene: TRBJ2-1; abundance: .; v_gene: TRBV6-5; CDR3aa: CASNTAGGNEQFF
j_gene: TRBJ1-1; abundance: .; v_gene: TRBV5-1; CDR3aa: CASSLDGTGGIGNTEAFF
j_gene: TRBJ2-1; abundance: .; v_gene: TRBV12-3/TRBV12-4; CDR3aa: CASNPGLAGFNEQFF
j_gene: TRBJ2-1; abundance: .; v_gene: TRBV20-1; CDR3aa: CSARGREGHNEQFF
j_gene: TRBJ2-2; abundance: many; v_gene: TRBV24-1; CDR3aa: CATSERQDTGELFF
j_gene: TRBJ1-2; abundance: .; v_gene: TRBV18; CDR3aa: CASSLDTGNYGYTF
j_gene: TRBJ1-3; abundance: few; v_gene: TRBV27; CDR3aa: CASSPSVSGNTIYF
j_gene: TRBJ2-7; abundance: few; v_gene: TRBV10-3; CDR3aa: CAISESRGQVSYEQYF
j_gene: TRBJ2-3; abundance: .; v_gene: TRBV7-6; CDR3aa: CASSLGSGGDTQYF
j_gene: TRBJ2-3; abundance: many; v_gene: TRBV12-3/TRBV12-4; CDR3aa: CASSPRTGTDTQYF
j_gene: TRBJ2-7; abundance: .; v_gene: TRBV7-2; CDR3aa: CASSSGTSGIPYEQYF
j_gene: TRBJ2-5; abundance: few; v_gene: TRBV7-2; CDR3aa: CASSDLETQYF
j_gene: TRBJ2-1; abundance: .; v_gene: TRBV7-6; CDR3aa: CASSLLGRGPYNEQFF
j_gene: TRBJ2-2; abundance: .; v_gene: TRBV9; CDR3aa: CASSVAILNTGELFF
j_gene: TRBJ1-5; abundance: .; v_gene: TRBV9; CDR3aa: CASSVGTDRYQPQHF
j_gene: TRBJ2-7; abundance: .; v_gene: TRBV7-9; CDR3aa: CASSPQGSSGRGYYEQYF
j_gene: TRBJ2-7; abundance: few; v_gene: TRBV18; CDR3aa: CASSPGLDPSYEQYF
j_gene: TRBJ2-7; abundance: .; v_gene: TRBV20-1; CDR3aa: CSARGPDYEQYF
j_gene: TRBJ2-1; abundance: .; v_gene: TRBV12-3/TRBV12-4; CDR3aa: CASHLGVTQNEQFF
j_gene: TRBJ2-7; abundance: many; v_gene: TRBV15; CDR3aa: CATSRGIGTGSDEQYF
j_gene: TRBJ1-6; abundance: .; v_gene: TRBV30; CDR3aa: CAWSVKDISPLHF
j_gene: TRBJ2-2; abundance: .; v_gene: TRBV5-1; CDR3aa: CASSFPKAGATINTGELFF
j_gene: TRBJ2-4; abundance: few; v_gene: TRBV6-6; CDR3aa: CASSYSAQGRLAKNIQYF
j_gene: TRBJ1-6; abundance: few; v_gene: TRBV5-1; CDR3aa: CASSLDGQGNSPLHF
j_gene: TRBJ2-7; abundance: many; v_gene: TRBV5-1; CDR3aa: CASSQTESYEQYF
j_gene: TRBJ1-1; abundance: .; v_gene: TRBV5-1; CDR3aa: CASSLFGYTEAFF
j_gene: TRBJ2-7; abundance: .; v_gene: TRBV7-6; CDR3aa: CASSLTSSGYEQYF
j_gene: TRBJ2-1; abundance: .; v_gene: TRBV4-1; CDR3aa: CASSQDGGTLSPEQFF
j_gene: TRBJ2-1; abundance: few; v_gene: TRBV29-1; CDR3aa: CSAPDSSYNEQFF
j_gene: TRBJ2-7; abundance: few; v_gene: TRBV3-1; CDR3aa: CASSPGAGTGGEQYF